Listed here is a single TCR beta chain. CDR1 is SGHAT, CDR2 FQNNGV, per germline. The length of the CDR3 is 15 residues. V lost 5 bases and J 3 bases, leaving 17 bases between the germline ends. Produced via immunoSEQ multiplex PCR; TCRdb's table is partial and in-frame only. The table lists about 140,000 clones, roughly four fifths of them singletons. This sample is drawn from a study of blood T cell repertoires in COVID-19. V and J are TRBV11-2 and TRBJ2-7; possibly TRBD1 for D (6 bases). The clonotype was recovered from a woman older than 75 with acute or convalescent COVID-19. The source material was peripheral blood. CDR3: CASSTDRPPYYEQYF. CDR3 in DNA: TGTGCCAGCAGCACAGACAGGCCCCCCTACTACGAGCAGTACTTC. Full variable domain (outside the CDR3, taken from reference TRBV11-2 and TRBJ2-7): EAGVAQSPRYKIIEKRQSVAFWCNPISGHATLYWYQQILGQGPKLLIQFQNNGVVDDSQLPKDRFSAERLKGVDSTLKIQPAKLEDSAVYLCASSTDRPPYYEQYFGPGTRLTVT.